In its sample, the clone carrying this TCR beta chain was seen many times. Its antigen is as yet unknown. Each CDR3 protein is one row after TCRdb ran MiXCR on the reads. The table has about 320,000 distinct CDR3 sequences, around a tenth seen once. The source of the sample is a study of T cell repertoires in cytomegalovirus infection. General study results and limits: Pooled public TCR beta family frequency picked out CMV carriers with the relevant HLA. It was HLA-C-restricted CMV-specific TCR beta clonotypes that dominated the response ex vivo.

Sequencing input: PBMCs. The receptor's source is a human donor in good health (CMV status not recorded). Some clones in this sample may be carry-over from other donors' samples.

The CDR3, as DNA: TGTGCCAGCAGTTTCGGGTCTAGCAATCAGCCCCAGCATTTT. Translated, it gives CASSFGSSNQPQHF. The J gene is TRBJ1-5, the V gene TRBV12-3 or TRBV12-4; D is unresolved. Trimming left V 3 bases short and J 0 bases short, with 6 bases between. This CDR3 has 14 amino acids.